The 22 T cell receptor beta chains below all came from one sample that was sequenced in a study of technical replicates of blood from several donors. Using immunoSEQ multiplex PCR, the repertoire was profiled, and TCRdb retains in-frame clones only, with some absent. The data show more than 45,000 clones, with approximately 95% seen just once and around 2.9% held by the top ten. Sequenced: PBMCs. Receptors were obtained from a human donor in good health. Some clones in this sample may be carry-over from other donors' samples.

The chain couples TRBV7-6 to TRBJ1-3; unclear D gene. CDR1 SGHVS and CDR2 FNYEAQ come from the germline V gene. This CDR3 is 13 amino acids long. With 1 base removed from V and 5 bases from J, the gap between germline ends came to 6 bases. The CDR3 DNA follows: TGTGCCAGCAGCTTAGGCGTGCGAAACACCATATATTTT. This sequence encodes CASSLGVRNTIYF. The full variable domain, completed using reference TRBV7-6 and TRBJ1-3, is GAGVSQSPRYKVTKRGQDVALRCDPISGHVSLYWYRQALGQGPEFLTYFNYEAQQDKSGLPNDRFSAERPEGSISTLTIQRTEQRDSAMYRCASSLGVRNTIYFGEGSWLTVV.

The chain combines TRBV2 with TRBJ2-2; TRBD2 agrees at 8 bases. Per the germline V gene, CDR1 is SNHLY and CDR2 is FYNNEI. The CDR3 length is 16 residues. The junction had 8 bases not matched to a gene; V was cut back by 6 bases and J by 2 bases. The CDR3 here is CASRPRTSLNTGELFF. In DNA form, the CDR3 reads TGTGCCAGCAGACCTCGGACTAGCCTCAACACCGGGGAGCTGTTTTTT.

J is TRBJ1-2 and V is TRBV29-1, with 8 positions matching TRBD1. Trimming at V came to 5 bases and at J to 8 bases, leaving 13 bases not matched to a gene. The CDR3 is 14 amino acids. The germline CDR1 and CDR2 sequences are SQVTM and ANQGSEA. The CDR3, as DNA: TGCAGCGTTTATGGACCGACAGGGGAAGAGGGCTACACCTTC. It yields the protein CSVYGPTGEEGYTF.

The V call is TRBV4-3, the J call TRBJ2-7; a possible D gene is TRBD1 (6 bases). The CDR3 is made up of 15 amino acids. V was trimmed by 1 base and J by 1 base, leaving 11 bases between them. The germline CDR1 and CDR2 sequences are LGHNA and YSLEER. This chain's CDR3 is CASSQAYRASYEQYF. The CDR3 nucleotides read TGCGCCAGCAGCCAAGCGTACAGGGCGTCCTACGAGCAGTACTTC.

The chain uses TRBV11-2 and TRBJ2-5; 10 bases match TRBD2. Per germline, CDR1 SGHAT and CDR2 FQNNGV. V was clipped by 2 bases and J by 4 bases; unmatched bases: 1. The CDR3 loop spans 14 amino acids. The CDR3 DNA follows: TGTGCCAGCAGCTTATGGACTAGCGGAGAGACCCAGTACTTC. Protein product: CASSLWTSGETQYF.

The rearrangement uses TRBV7-2 and TRBJ1-2; 9 bases are a match to TRBD1. Germline V gene lookup returns CDR1 SGHTA and CDR2 FQGNSA. V shed 4 bases and J 6 bases; nucleotides not matched to a gene: 6. The CDR3 has 14 residues. DNA of the CDR3: TGTGCCAGCAGCTACCAGGGACAGGGAGATGGCTACACCTTC. This translates into CASSYQGQGDGYTF.

The chain joins TRBV5-1 to TRBJ2-7; a weak D match, TRBD1 (8 bases). The CDR3 extends over 14 amino acids. CDR1 is SGHRS and CDR2 is YFSETQ in the germline V gene. Trimming took 2 bases from V and 7 from J, leaving 16 bases between them. CDR3 DNA sequence: TGCGCCAGCAGCTTACAGGGGGAGGGAGGTGAGCAGTACTTC. Protein product: CASSLQGEGGEQYF.

The gene calls are TRBV7-2 and TRBJ2-1; 7 nucleotides match TRBD2. The V segment lost 3 bases and the J segment 8 bases; nucleotides outside the gene matches: 4. The length of the CDR3 is 13 residues. Germline CDR1 reads SGHTA; CDR2 reads FQGNSA. The DNA for the CDR3 is TGTGCCAGCAGCTTCCTAGCGGTGGATGAGCAGTTCTTC. Protein product: CASSFLAVDEQFF.

The rearrangement joins TRBV5-1 to TRBJ2-1, with TRBD1 identical over 7 bases. The junction had 4 bases not matched to a gene; V was cut back by 5 bases and J by 5 bases. Germline lookup yields CDR1 SGHRS and CDR2 YFSETQ. The length of the CDR3 is 13 residues. The CDR3 DNA is TGCGCCAGCAGAGGGACAGACAACAATGAGCAGTTCTTC. It specifies CASRGTDNNEQFF.

The chain carries TRBV19 and TRBJ1-5; D is undetermined. V was cut by 3 bases and J by 11 bases, with 11 bases left in between. The length of the CDR3 is 12 residues. From germline, CDR1 is LNHDA and CDR2 SQIVND (reference sequence). CDR3 coding DNA: TGTGCCAGTAGTATCGGTGATCTAGCCCAGCATTTT. This gives the protein CASSIGDLAQHF.

The chain has TRBV15 and TRBJ1-5, with D possibly being TRBD1 (6 bases). The CDR3 extends over 17 amino acids. V was clipped by 0 bases and J by 7 bases, with 19 bases between them. CDR1 LNHNV and CDR2 YYDKDF come from the germline V gene (reference sequence). The CDR3 here is CATSRDMTQGSQQPQHF. In DNA form, the CDR3 reads TGTGCCACCAGCAGAGATATGACGCAGGGGTCCCAACAGCCCCAGCATTTT.

The V and J genes are TRBV25-1 and TRBJ1-2; D perhaps matches TRBD1 (5 bases). The CDR3 is 13 amino acids. V lost 3 bases to trimming and J lost 4 bases, with 9 bases between them. The V gene's germline CDR1 is MGHDK and CDR2 SYGVNS. CDR3 in amino acids: CASSEGQRYGYTF. The CDR3, as DNA: TGTGCCAGCAGTGAGGGGCAACGCTATGGCTACACCTTC.

The chain links TRBV27 to TRBJ2-3; 7 nucleotides line up with TRBD1. The length of the CDR3 is 14 residues. The V segment lost 5 bases and the J segment 5 bases; nucleotides outside the gene matches: 7. Germline-derived CDR1 and CDR2 are MNHEY and SMNVEV (reference sequence). The CDR3 sequence: CASSLRQGVDTQYF. DNA for the CDR3: TGTGCCAGCAGTCTGCGACAGGGCGTAGATACGCAGTATTTT.

This clone has only one observation. This chain connects TRBV29-1 to TRBJ2-2, with D possibly TRBD1 on 5 matching bases. Trimming removed 7 bases at V and 13 bases at J, with 16 bases between. Germline V gene sequence: CDR1 SQVTM, CDR2 ANQGSEA. The CDR3 contains 11 residues. The CDR3 sequence is CSAVTDRGLFF. For the CDR3, the DNA is TGCAGCGCTGTGACAGACCGTGGGCTGTTTTTT.

V and J are TRBV5-6 and TRBJ1-1, with D hard to call. Germline V lookup: CDR1 SGHDT, CDR2 YYEEEE. V lost 6 bases to trimming and J lost 4 bases, with 19 bases between them. The CDR3 consists of 15 residues. In DNA, the CDR3 is TGTGCCAGCAAAAAACGCGGTGGAGGTAGCACTGAAGCTTTCTTT. Its translation: CASKKRGGGSTEAFF.

This clone was seen more than once but under ten times. V gene TRBV6-5 combines with J gene TRBJ1-1; D is undetermined. CDR1 and CDR2 from the germline V gene are MNHEY and SVGAGI. The CDR3 spans 15 residues. The V end lost 0 bases, the J end lost 1 base, and 9 bases lay between the germline ends. In nucleotides, the CDR3 is TGTGCCAGCAGTTACTCGATCCACAGGAACACTGAAGCTTTCTTT. It codes for CASSYSIHRNTEAFF.

This chain connects TRBV27 to TRBJ2-5; 7 bases agree with TRBD2. The V gene's germline CDR1 is MNHEY and CDR2 SMNVEV (reference sequence). CDR3 length equals 17 residues. The ends lost 6 bases at V and 1 base at J; junction bases unmatched: 14. The CDR3 region is CASSPRYGAGAQETQYF. In DNA, the CDR3 is TGTGCCAGCAGCCCGCGGTACGGGGCGGGAGCCCAAGAGACCCAGTACTTC.

V and J are TRBV10-2 and TRBJ2-7; TRBD2 agrees at 7 bases. The germline V gene encodes CDR1 WSHSY and CDR2 SAAADI. The CDR3 totals 16 residues. Trimming removed 8 bases from V and 3 bases from J; junction bases left unmatched: 16. The CDR3 loop is CASVKGAGAWGYEQYF. The CDR3 region has the DNA TGCGCCAGCGTGAAAGGGGCGGGAGCCTGGGGCTACGAGCAGTACTTC.

The rearrangement joins TRBV7-2 to TRBJ2-1; 14 bases map to TRBD2. In germline, CDR1 is SGHTA, CDR2 FQGNSA. J was trimmed by 7 bases and V by 4 bases; bases with no gene match: 6. The CDR3 is made up of 16 amino acids. Here the CDR3 reads CASSSSGLAGGNEQFF. In DNA form, the CDR3 reads TGTGCCAGCAGCTCAAGCGGACTAGCGGGAGGAAATGAGCAGTTCTTC.

This clone came up many times. The V call is TRBV12-5, the J call TRBJ2-1; the match to TRBD2 covers 7 bases. The CDR3 runs to 14 residues. CDR1 is LGHNT and CDR2 is FRNRAP in the germline V gene. J lost 5 bases, V lost 6 bases, and 7 bases had no gene match. The CDR3 DNA sequence: TGTGCTAGTGGCCTTCTCCGGGGGGACAATGAGCAGTTCTTC. Protein sequence: CASGLLRGDNEQFF. The variable domain in full, with the rest retrieved from reference TRBV12-5 and TRBJ2-1, is DARVTQTPRHKVTEMGQEVTMRCQPILGHNTVFWYRQTMMQGLELLAYFRNRAPLDDSGMPKDRFSAEMPDATLATLKIQPSEPRDSAVYFCASGLLRGDNEQFFGPGTRLTVL.

This chain links TRBV7-3 with TRBJ2-3, with D perhaps TRBD1 (7 bases). This CDR3 region has 16 residues. V lost 0 bases to trimming and J lost 4 bases, with 14 bases between them. From germline, CDR1 is SGHTA and CDR2 FQGTGA. CDR3 coding DNA: TGTGCCAGCAGCTTAACCGGAGGGGGCGCCTCAGATACGCAGTATTTT. Protein product: CASSLTGGGASDTQYF.

This clone has only one observation. The V and J genes are TRBV13 and TRBJ2-3, with D unclear. Deletions cut 0 bases from V and 0 bases from J, with 7 bases between. The CDR3 runs to 15 residues. Germline V gene data show CDR1 as PRHDT and CDR2 as FYEKMQ (reference sequence). The chain's CDR3 is CASSLGLTSTDTQYF. The CDR3 DNA reads TGTGCCAGCAGCTTAGGACTAACTAGCACAGATACGCAGTATTTT.